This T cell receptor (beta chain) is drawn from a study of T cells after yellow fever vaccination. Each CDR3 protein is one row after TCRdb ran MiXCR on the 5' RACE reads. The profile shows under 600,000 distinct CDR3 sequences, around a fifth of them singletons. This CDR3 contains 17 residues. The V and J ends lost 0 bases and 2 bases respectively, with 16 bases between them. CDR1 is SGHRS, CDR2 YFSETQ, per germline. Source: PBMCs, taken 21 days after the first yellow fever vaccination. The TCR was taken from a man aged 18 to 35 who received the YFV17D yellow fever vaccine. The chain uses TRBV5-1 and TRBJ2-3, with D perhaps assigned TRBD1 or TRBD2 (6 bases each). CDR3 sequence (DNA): TGCGCCAGCAGCTTGGGTGGGGGCGGGACCACCACAGATACGCAGTATTTT. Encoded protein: CASSLGGGGTTTDTQYF.